Presented here are 16 T cell receptor beta chains from one specimen sequenced in a study of T cell clones after liver transplantation. Data came from immunoSEQ multiplex PCR; TCRdb stores just in-frame clones and leaves some out. The sample contains around 110,000 clones, about nine tenths of which appear only once. The specimen comprised CD4+ T cells from blood, sampled 12 months after liver transplant. Receptor source: a human patient who received a liver transplant. A subset of T cells may come from the graft donor.

The V gene is TRBV11-3, the J gene TRBJ2-1; 10 positions match TRBD2. CDR1 is SGHNT and CDR2 is YENEEA in the germline V gene. The CDR3 consists of 16 residues. J gave up 4 bases and V 2 bases, and 5 bases lay outside the gene matches. The CDR3 DNA reads as TGTGCCAGCAGCTTATCACTAGCGGGGCCGTACAATGAGCAGTTCTTC. Translation gives CASSLSLAGPYNEQFF.

The chain is built from TRBV5-4 and TRBJ1-4; 9 nucleotides align to TRBD1. Germline CDR1 reads SGHNT; CDR2 reads YYREEE (reference sequence). V was pared by 4 bases and J by 2 bases, with 3 bases of the junction left unmatched. CDR3 length: 15 amino acids. As DNA, the CDR3 is TGTGCCAGCAGCCTACAGGGGGCGACTAATGAAAAACTGTTTTTT. This gives the protein CASSLQGATNEKLFF.

V is TRBV7-7 and J is TRBJ2-1; D might be TRBD1 or TRBD2, each matching 5 bases. Germline CDR1 is SSHAT and CDR2 is FNYEAQ (reference sequence). CDR3 size: 15 residues. The V end was cut by 0 bases, the J end by 2 bases, with 8 bases between. This CDR3 reads CASSLARGPYNEQFF. In DNA, the CDR3 is TGTGCCAGCAGCTTAGCTCGGGGCCCCTACAATGAGCAGTTCTTC.

This clone was seen a single time. The chain has TRBV27 and TRBJ2-5; D not resolved. V lost 2 bases and J 5 bases, leaving 15 bases between the germline ends. CDR3 length: 15 amino acids. From germline, CDR1 is MNHEY and CDR2 SMNVEV (reference sequence). The CDR3 sequence is CASSLGGTSGETQYF. Written as DNA, the CDR3 is TGTGCCAGCAGTTTAGGCGGCACCTCCGGGGAGACCCAGTACTTC.

J is TRBJ2-7 and V is TRBV7-9, with TRBD2 identical over 10 bases. V lost 9 bases, J lost 7 bases, and 9 bases stayed unmatched. Looked up from germline, CDR1 is SEHNR and CDR2 is FQNEAQ (reference sequence). This CDR3 comprises 13 residues. CDR3 in DNA: TGTGCCAGTAAAACACTAGCGGGATCTGAGCAGTACTTC. It yields the protein CASKTLAGSEQYF.

This rearrangement joins TRBV6-5 to TRBJ2-5; D not certain. The J call may be faulty, since TRBJ2-7 better matches the DNA end. Germline loops: CDR1 MNHEY, CDR2 SVGAGI. The CDR3 runs to 15 residues. CDR3 residues: CASSPPGRQTYEQYF. The DNA for the CDR3 is TGTGCCAGCAGTCCCCCAGGACGGCAGACCTACGAGCAGTACTTC.

This chain connects TRBV2 to TRBJ2-3; D is undetermined. Trimming stripped 5 bases from V and 5 bases from J, with 8 bases between. This CDR3 has 12 residues. CDR1 and CDR2 (germline): SNHLY, FYNNEI. In nucleotides, the CDR3 is TGTGCCAGCAGTCCTCCCATAGATACGCAGTATTTT. Its protein product is CASSPPIDTQYF.

This chain connects TRBV11-3 to TRBJ1-2; D ambiguous. The V gene's germline CDR1 is SGHNT and CDR2 YENEEA. Deletions cut 4 bases from V and 7 bases from J, with 10 bases between. The CDR3 totals 12 residues. The CDR3 bases are TGTGCCAGCAGCTCTCGACACGTTGGCTACACCTTC. The encoded protein is CASSSRHVGYTF. The whole variable domain, remainder taken from reference TRBV11-3 and TRBJ1-2, is EAGVVQSPRYKIIEKKQPVAFWCNPISGHNTLYWYLQNLGQGPELLIRYENEEAVDDSQLPKDRFSAERLKGVDSTLKIQPAELGDSAVYLCASSSRHVGYTFGSGTRLTVV.

In DNA, the CDR3 is TGCGCCAGCAGTACGGGACTAGCGGAGGCAGATACGCAGTATTTT. This translates into CASSTGLAEADTQYF. The chain carries TRBV5-1 and TRBJ2-3; 11 bases map to TRBD2. The ends lost 5 bases at V and 4 bases at J; junction bases unmatched: 6. The length of the CDR3 is 15 residues. Germline CDR1 and CDR2: SGHRS and YFSETQ.

The count of this clone is one. This chain joins TRBV18 and TRBJ1-1; no clear D. The germline CDR1 and CDR2 sequences are KGHSH and LQKENI. The CDR3 totals 16 residues. Between the trimmed V and J ends, which lost 5 bases and 0 bases, there was a span of 16 bases. CDR3 protein: CASSEAQIVMNTEAFF. The CDR3 DNA follows: TGTGCCAGCTCAGAAGCCCAGATAGTAATGAACACTGAAGCTTTCTTT.

The chain links TRBV7-9 to TRBJ2-3; TRBD2 matches at 15 bases. This CDR3 has 18 amino acids. CDR1 SEHNR and CDR2 FQNEAQ come from the germline V gene (reference sequence). Germline trimming cut 5 bases from V and 3 bases from J; bases unmatched to any gene: 9. The CDR3 region is CASSVIPGLAGGTDTQYF. CDR3 bases: TGTGCCAGCAGCGTCATACCGGGACTAGCGGGAGGAACAGATACGCAGTATTTT.

The count of this clone is one. This sequence joins TRBV7-3 and TRBJ2-3; D is unclear. In germline, CDR1 is SGHTA, CDR2 FQGTGA. Deletions cut 2 bases from V and 4 bases from J, with 7 bases between. The CDR3 has 13 residues. The CDR3 spells CASSLQEPDTQYF. The CDR3 nucleotides read TGTGCCAGCAGCTTACAGGAGCCAGATACGCAGTATTTT.

The V call is TRBV5-1, the J call TRBJ2-7, with 9 positions matching TRBD1. V dropped 3 bases and J dropped 4; count of bases not matched to a gene: 8. Germline CDR1 and CDR2: SGHRS and YFSETQ. This CDR3 has 15 residues. The CDR3 region has the DNA TGCGCCAGCAGCTCAATACAGGGGGCGGGGTACGAGCAGTACTTC. This gives the protein CASSSIQGAGYEQYF.

The rearrangement uses TRBV5-1 and TRBJ2-5; 10 bases fit TRBD2. Germline values: CDR1 SGHRS, CDR2 YFSETQ. This CDR3 comprises 17 residues. Trimming at V came to 3 bases and at J to 2 bases, leaving 10 bases not matched to a gene. The CDR3 sequence: CASSSLVAGGTQETQYF. The DNA of the CDR3 is TGCGCCAGCAGCTCTCTTGTAGCGGGAGGTACTCAAGAGACCCAGTACTTC. The full variable domain, rest sourced from reference TRBV5-1 and TRBJ2-5, is KAGVTQTPRYLIKTRGQQVTLSCSPISGHRSVSWYQQTPGQGLQFLFEYFSETQRNKGNFPGRFSGRQFSNSRSEMNVSTLELGDSALYLCASSSLVAGGTQETQYFGPGTRLLVL.

V gene TRBV9 combines with J gene TRBJ2-1; D remains unclear. The germline V gene has CDR1 SGDLS and CDR2 YYNGEE. This CDR3 is built from 13 residues. The ends were cut back, 4 bases at V and 8 bases at J, with 13 bases in the middle. CDR3 residues: CASSPRPNDEQFF. The CDR3 DNA is TGTGCCAGCAGCCCCCGCCCAAACGATGAGCAGTTCTTC.

The chain uses TRBV10-3 and TRBJ1-3, with 8 bases matching TRBD1. Looked up from germline, CDR1 is ENHRY and CDR2 is SYGVKD. Trimming took 6 bases from V and 0 from J; bases not matched to a gene: 10. This CDR3 contains 17 residues. CDR3 in amino acids: CAISKTGVGGSGNTIYF. For the CDR3, the DNA is TGTGCCATCAGCAAGACAGGGGTAGGGGGCTCTGGAAACACCATATATTTT.